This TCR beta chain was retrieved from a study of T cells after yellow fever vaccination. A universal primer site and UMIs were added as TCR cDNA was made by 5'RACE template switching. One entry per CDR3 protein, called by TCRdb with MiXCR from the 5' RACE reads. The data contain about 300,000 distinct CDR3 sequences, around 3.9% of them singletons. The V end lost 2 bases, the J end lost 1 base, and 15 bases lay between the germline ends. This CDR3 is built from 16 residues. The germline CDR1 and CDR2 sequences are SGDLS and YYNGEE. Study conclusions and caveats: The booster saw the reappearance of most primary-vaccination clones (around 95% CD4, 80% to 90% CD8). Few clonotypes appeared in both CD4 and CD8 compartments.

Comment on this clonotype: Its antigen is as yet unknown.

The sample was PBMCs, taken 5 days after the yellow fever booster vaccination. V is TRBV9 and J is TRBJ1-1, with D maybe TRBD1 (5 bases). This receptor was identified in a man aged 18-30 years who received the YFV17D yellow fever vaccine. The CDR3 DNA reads TGTGCCAGCAGCGTCGGGACGGAGAGAACGAACACTGAAGCTTTCTTT. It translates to CASSVGTERTNTEAFF. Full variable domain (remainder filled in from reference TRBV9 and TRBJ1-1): DSGVTQTPKHLITATGQRVTLRCSPRSGDLSVYWYQQSLDQGLQFLIQYYNGEERAKGNILERFSAQQFPDLHSELNLSSLELGDSALYFCASSVGTERTNTEAFFGQGTRLTVV.